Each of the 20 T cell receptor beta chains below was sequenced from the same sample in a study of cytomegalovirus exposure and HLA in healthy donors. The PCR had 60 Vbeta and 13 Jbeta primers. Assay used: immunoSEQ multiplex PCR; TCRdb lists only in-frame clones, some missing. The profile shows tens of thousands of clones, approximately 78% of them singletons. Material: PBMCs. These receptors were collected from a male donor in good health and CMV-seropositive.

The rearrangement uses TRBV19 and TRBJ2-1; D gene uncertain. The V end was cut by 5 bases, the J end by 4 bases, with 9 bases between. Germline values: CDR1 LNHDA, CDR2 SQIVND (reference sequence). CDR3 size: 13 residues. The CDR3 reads CASSPARYNEQFF. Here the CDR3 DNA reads TGTGCCAGTAGTCCGGCTAGGTACAATGAGCAGTTCTTC.

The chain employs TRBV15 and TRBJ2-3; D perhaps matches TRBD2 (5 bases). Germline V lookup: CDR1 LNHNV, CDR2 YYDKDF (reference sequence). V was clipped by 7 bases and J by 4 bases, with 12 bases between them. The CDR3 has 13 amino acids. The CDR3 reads CATKRVPADTQYF. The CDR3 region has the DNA TGTGCCACCAAGAGGGTTCCGGCAGATACGCAGTATTTT.

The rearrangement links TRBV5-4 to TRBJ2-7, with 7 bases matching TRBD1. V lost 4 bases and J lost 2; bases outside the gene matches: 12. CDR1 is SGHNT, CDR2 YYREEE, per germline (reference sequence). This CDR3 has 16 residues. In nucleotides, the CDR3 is TGTGCCAGCAGCAAAGGGGGACAGAAAATTACCTACGAGCAGTACTTC. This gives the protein CASSKGGQKITYEQYF. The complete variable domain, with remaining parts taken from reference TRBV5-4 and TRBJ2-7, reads ETGVTQSPTHLIKTRGQQVTLRCSSQSGHNTVSWYQQALGQGPQFIFQYYREEENGRGNFPPRFSGLQFPNYSSELNVNALELDDSALYLCASSKGGQKITYEQYFGPGTRLTVT.

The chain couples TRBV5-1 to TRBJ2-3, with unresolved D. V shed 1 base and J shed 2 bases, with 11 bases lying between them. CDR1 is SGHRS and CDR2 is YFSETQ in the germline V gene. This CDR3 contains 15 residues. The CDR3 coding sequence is TGCGCCAGCAGCTTGATTTCTACAGACACAGATACGCAGTATTTT. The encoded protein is CASSLISTDTDTQYF.

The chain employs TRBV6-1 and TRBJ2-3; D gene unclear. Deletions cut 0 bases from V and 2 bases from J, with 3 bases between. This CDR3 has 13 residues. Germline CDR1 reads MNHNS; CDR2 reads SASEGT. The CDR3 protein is CASSEALTDTQYF. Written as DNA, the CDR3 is TGTGCCAGCAGTGAAGCCCTCACAGATACGCAGTATTTT.

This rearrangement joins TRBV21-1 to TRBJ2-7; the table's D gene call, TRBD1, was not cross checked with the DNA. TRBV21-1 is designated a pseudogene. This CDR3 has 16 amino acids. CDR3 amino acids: CASSKRGFRGHIEQYF. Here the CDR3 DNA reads TGTGCCAGCAGCAAACGAGGTTTCAGGGGGCACATAGAGCAGTACTTC.

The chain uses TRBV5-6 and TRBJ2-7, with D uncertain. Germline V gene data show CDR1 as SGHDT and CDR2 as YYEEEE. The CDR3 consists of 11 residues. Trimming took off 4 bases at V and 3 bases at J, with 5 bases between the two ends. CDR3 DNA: TGTGCCAGCAGCGATAGCTACGAGCAGTACTTC. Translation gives CASSDSYEQYF.

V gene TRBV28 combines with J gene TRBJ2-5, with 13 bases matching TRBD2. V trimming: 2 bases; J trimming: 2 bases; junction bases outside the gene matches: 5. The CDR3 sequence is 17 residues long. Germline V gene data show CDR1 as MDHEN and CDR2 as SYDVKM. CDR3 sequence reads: CASSLRLAGGTQETQYF. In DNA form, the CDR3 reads TGTGCCAGCAGTTTAAGACTAGCGGGAGGTACTCAAGAGACCCAGTACTTC.

The CDR3 loop is CASMGVTGGPYEQYF. CDR3 sequence (DNA): TGTGCCAGCATGGGAGTGACAGGGGGACCCTACGAGCAGTACTTC. V gene TRBV28 combines with J gene TRBJ2-7; TRBD1 agrees at 9 bases. The CDR3 consists of 15 residues. The V gene's germline CDR1 is MDHEN and CDR2 SYDVKM. Unmatched junction bases numbered 9, after V lost 7 bases and J lost 2 bases.

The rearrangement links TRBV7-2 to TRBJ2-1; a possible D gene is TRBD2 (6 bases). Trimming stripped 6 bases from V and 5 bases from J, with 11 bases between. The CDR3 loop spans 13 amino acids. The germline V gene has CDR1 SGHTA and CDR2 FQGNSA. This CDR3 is CASRRGPNNEQFF. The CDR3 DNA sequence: TGTGCCAGCAGGCGGGGACCGAACAATGAGCAGTTCTTC.

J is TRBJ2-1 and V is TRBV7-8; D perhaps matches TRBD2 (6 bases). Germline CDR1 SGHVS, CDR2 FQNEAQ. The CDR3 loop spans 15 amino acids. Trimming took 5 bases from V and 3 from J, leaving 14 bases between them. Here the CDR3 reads CASSVMLGGYNEQFF. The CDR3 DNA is TGTGCCAGCAGCGTGATGTTGGGGGGCTACAATGAGCAGTTCTTC.

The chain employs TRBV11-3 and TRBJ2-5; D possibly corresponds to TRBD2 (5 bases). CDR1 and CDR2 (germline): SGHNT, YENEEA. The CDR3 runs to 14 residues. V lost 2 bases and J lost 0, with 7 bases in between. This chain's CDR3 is CASSLRGYQETQYF. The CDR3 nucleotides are TGTGCCAGCAGCTTACGCGGGTACCAAGAGACCCAGTACTTC.

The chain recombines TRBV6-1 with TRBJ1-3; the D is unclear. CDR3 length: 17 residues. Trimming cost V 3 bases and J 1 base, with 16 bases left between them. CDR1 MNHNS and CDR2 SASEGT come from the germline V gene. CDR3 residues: CASSERSMGRSGNTIYF. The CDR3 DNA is TGTGCCAGCAGTGAGAGGTCCATGGGGAGGTCTGGAAACACCATATATTTT.

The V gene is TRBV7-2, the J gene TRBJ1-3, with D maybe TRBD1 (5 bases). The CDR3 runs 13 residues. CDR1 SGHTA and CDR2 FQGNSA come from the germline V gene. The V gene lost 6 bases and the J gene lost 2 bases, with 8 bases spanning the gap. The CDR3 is CASRQDTGNTIYF. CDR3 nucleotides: TGTGCCAGCAGGCAGGACACTGGAAACACCATATATTTT.

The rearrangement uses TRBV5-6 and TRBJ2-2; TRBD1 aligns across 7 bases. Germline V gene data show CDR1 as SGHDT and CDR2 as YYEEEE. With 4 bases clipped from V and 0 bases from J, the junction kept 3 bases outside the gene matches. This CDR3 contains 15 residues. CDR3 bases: TGTGCCAGCAGCCCACAGGGGCCGAACACCGGGGAGCTGTTTTTT. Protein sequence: CASSPQGPNTGELFF. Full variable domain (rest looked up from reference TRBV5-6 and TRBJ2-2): DAGVTQSPTHLIKTRGQQVTLRCSPKSGHDTVSWYQQALGQGPQFIFQYYEEEERQRGNFPDRFSGHQFPNYSSELNVNALLLGDSALYLCASSPQGPNTGELFFGEGSRLTVL.

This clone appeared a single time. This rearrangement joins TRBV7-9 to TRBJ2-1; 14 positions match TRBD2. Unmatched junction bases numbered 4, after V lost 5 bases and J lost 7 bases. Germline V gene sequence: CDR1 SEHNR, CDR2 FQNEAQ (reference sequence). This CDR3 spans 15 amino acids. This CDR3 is CASSLRTSGRNEQFF. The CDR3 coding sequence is TGTGCCAGCAGCCTCAGGACTAGCGGGAGGAATGAGCAGTTCTTC. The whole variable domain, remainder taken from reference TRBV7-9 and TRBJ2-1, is DTGVSQNPRHKITKRGQNVTFRCDPISEHNRLYWYRQTLGQGPEFLTYFQNEAQLEKSRLLSDRFSAERPKGSFSTLEIQRTEQGDSAMYLCASSLRTSGRNEQFFGPGTRLTVL.

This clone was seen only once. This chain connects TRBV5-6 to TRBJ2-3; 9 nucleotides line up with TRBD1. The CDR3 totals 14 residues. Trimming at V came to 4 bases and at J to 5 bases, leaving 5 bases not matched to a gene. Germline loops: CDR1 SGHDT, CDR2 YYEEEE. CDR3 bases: TGTGCCAGCAGCCTACTGGGACAGGGAGATACGCAGTATTTT. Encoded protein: CASSLLGQGDTQYF.

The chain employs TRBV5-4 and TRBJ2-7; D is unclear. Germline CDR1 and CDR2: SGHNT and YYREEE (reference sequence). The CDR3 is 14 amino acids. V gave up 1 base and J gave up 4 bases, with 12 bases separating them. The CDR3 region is CASSLSTQAYEQYF. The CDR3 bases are TGTGCCAGCAGCTTGAGCACTCAGGCGTACGAGCAGTACTTC.

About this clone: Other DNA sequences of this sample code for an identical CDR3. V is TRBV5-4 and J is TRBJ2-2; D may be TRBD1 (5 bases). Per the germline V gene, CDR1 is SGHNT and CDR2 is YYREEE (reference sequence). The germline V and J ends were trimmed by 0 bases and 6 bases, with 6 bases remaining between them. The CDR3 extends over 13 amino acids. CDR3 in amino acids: CASSLVGAGELFF. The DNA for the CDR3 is TGTGCCAGCAGCTTGGTAGGGGCCGGGGAGCTGTTTTTT.

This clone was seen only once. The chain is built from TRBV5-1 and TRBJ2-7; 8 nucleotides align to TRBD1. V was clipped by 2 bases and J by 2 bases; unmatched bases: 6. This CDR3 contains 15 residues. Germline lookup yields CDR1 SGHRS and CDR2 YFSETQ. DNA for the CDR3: TGCGCCAGCAGCTTTACGCCGGACAGGGCCTACGAGCAGTACTTC. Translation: CASSFTPDRAYEQYF.